This T cell receptor beta chain was sequenced for a study of blood T cell repertoires in COVID-19. Study overall: Some COVID-19 samples were acute and others convalescent; all came from the United States, Italy and Spain. Nucleic acid was either cDNA or gDNA, and it came from T cells, B-cell-depleted T cells, or PBMCs.

Original methodology: Reference gene primer amplification gave estimated nucleated cell counts. Using immunoSEQ multiplex PCR, the repertoire was profiled, and TCRdb retains in-frame clones only, with some absent. V, J and clone size derive from that table, while D and trimming were established from the DNA sequence. This sample carries approximately 170,000 clones, less than 90% of them seen once, and the ten largest clones take approximately 4%. The receptor was isolated from a woman in her sixties or seventies with acute or convalescent COVID-19. The sequenced sample consisted of peripheral blood.

The CDR3 region is CSASAGGAYNSPLHF. In nucleotides, the CDR3 is TGCAGTGCTAGTGCAGGGGGCGCCTATAATTCACCCCTCCACTTT. The genes are TRBV20-1 and TRBJ1-6; 8 bases are a match to TRBD1. V lost 3 bases to trimming and J lost 2 bases; unmatched junction nucleotides: 3. The CDR3 is 15 amino acids. From germline, CDR1 is DFQATT and CDR2 SNEGSKA (reference sequence).